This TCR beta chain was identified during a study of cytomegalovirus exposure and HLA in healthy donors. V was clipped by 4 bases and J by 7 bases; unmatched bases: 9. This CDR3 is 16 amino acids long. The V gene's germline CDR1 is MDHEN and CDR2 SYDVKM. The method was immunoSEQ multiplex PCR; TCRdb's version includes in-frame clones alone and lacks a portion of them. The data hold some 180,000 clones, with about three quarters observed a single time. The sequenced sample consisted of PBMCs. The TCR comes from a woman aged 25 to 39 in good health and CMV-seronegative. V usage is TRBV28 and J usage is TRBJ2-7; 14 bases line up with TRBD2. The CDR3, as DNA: TGTGCCAGCAGTTCCCGGACTAGCGGGGGGCGAGAGGAGCAGTACTTC. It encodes CASSSRTSGGREEQYF.